The 19 T cell receptor beta chains given below trace back to one sample, sequenced in a study of blood T cells in healthy people across ages. Primed by a sample-barcoded 5' primer and a J-beta primer mix, a second PCR proceeded for roughly 6 to 12 cycles. One entry per CDR3 protein, called by TCRdb with MiXCR from the 5' RACE reads. The table has about 720,000 distinct CDR3 sequences, about 20% seen once. Sequencing was performed on blood. The receptors derive from a man between 65 and 85 years old in good health.

The chain is built from TRBV27 and TRBJ1-6; D ambiguous. The CDR3 consists of 12 residues. Trimming removed 3 bases at V and 7 bases at J, with 4 bases between. Germline assignment: CDR1 MNHEY and CDR2 SMNVEV (reference sequence). CDR3 loop: CASSFVNSPLHF. CDR3 DNA sequence: TGTGCCAGCAGTTTTGTCAATTCACCCCTCCACTTT.

The chain has TRBV19 and TRBJ2-3, with 8 bases fitting TRBD1. The CDR3 has 15 residues. V trimming: 5 bases; J trimming: 3 bases; junction bases outside the gene matches: 7. Germline lookup yields CDR1 LNHDA and CDR2 SQIVND (reference sequence). CDR3 region: CASSPWDRHTDTQYF. For the CDR3, the DNA is TGTGCCAGTAGTCCGTGGGACAGGCATACAGATACGCAGTATTTT.

This clonotype has only a few counts. This chain connects TRBV7-9 to TRBJ1-2; D call uncertain. The CDR3 is made up of 14 amino acids. Germline CDR1 SEHNR, CDR2 FQNEAQ (reference sequence). V lost 2 bases and J lost 3, with 10 bases in between. The CDR3: CASSLYDSDYGYTF. In nucleotides, the CDR3 is TGTGCCAGCAGCTTATACGACTCCGACTATGGCTACACCTTC.

The chain recombines TRBV20-1 with TRBJ1-1; D is unresolved. The CDR3 totals 12 residues. The ends were cut back, 4 bases at V and 1 base at J, with 7 bases in the middle. Germline CDR1 and CDR2: DFQATT and SNEGSKA (reference sequence). This CDR3 is CSAIGRNTEAFF. DNA of the CDR3: TGCAGTGCTATTGGGAGGAACACTGAAGCTTTCTTT.

This clonotype has just a few counts. The genes are TRBV5-1 and TRBJ2-1, with 7 bases lining up with TRBD1. Unmatched junction bases numbered 12, after V lost 4 bases and J lost 5 bases. Germline V lookup: CDR1 SGHRS, CDR2 YFSETQ. The CDR3 runs to 16 residues. Written as DNA, the CDR3 is TGCGCCAGCAGCCTTACGACAGGGCATTTCAACAATGAGCAGTTCTTC. This gives the protein CASSLTTGHFNNEQFF.

This chain links TRBV2 with TRBJ1-1; the match to TRBD1 covers 10 bases. This CDR3 comprises 16 residues. V lost 10 bases to trimming and J lost 4 bases; unmatched junction nucleotides: 15. The germline gives CDR1 SNHLY, CDR2 FYNNEI. CDR3 in amino acids: CAISTGGLSGRTEAFF. The CDR3 DNA reads as TGTGCCATTTCGACAGGGGGCCTTTCTGGTCGCACTGAAGCTTTCTTT.

This chain uses TRBV7-2 with TRBJ2-3; 10 nucleotides agree with TRBD2. Unmatched junction bases numbered 4, after V lost 4 bases and J lost 0 bases. Germline-derived CDR1 and CDR2 are SGHTA and FQGNSA. There are 16 residues in the CDR3. CDR3 residues: CASSWWTSGSTDTQYF. The CDR3 DNA reads as TGTGCCAGCAGCTGGTGGACTAGCGGTAGCACAGATACGCAGTATTTT.

The rearrangement uses TRBV30 and TRBJ2-2; unclear D gene. This CDR3 spans 13 amino acids. V lost 2 bases, J lost 4 bases, and 8 bases lay in between. From germline, CDR1 is GTSNPN and CDR2 SVGIG (reference sequence). CDR3 bases: TGTGCCTGGAGTCGTGAGGTCACCGGGGAGCTGTTTTTT. Protein sequence: CAWSREVTGELFF.

The chain combines TRBV9 with TRBJ1-2; 8 bases are a match to TRBD1. This CDR3 spans 15 amino acids. After removal of 3 bases from V and 7 bases from J, the junction contained 11 bases not matched to a gene. CDR1 and CDR2 from the germline V gene are SGDLS and YYNGEE. CDR3 protein: CASSESTGAITGYTF. The CDR3 nucleotides read TGTGCCAGCAGCGAATCGACAGGGGCCATCACTGGCTACACCTTC.

This clonotype was seen a few times. The chain recombines TRBV7-2 with TRBJ2-5, with D possibly being TRBD1 or TRBD2 (5 bases each). The end of the DNA is better explained by TRBJ2-7, so the J call may be wrong. This CDR3 is 12 amino acids long. Germline V gives CDR1 SGHTA, CDR2 FQGNSA. The CDR3 protein is CASSRDLYEQYV. The CDR3 nucleotides read TGTGCCAGCAGCCGGGACCTATACGAGCAGTACGTC.

This rearrangement joins TRBV29-1 to TRBJ2-5; no clear D. Germline V gene sequence: CDR1 SQVTM, CDR2 ANQGSEA. The CDR3 is 12 residues long. V gave up 4 bases and J gave up 3 bases, with 9 bases separating them. The CDR3 sequence: CSVAKQKETQYF. DNA of the CDR3: TGCAGCGTTGCGAAACAGAAAGAGACCCAGTACTTC.

The table lists this clonotype with a few counts. The junction shows a germline mismatch at one end, possibly a read error. CDR3 sequence reads: CAWSSYSEQFF. The DNA for the CDR3 is TGTGCCTGGAGCTCCTACAGTGAGCAGTTCTTC. V and J are TRBV30 and TRBJ2-1, with unresolved D. CDR1 and CDR2 (germline): GTSNPN, SVGIG (reference sequence). This CDR3 comprises 11 residues.

This clonotype appeared many times. The V and J genes are TRBV20-1 and TRBJ2-2; possible D gene TRBD2, 5 bases. Germline V CDR1 and CDR2: DFQATT, SNEGSKA (reference sequence). The CDR3 contains 16 residues. The ends were cut back, 5 bases at V and 7 bases at J, with 23 bases in the middle. The CDR3 sequence is CSARTNAGLLGGELFF. The CDR3 coding sequence is TGCAGTGCTCGGACCAACGCCGGACTCCTGGGCGGGGAGCTGTTTTTT.

This clonotype was seen at least ten times. The rearrangement joins TRBV7-2 to TRBJ2-7; D remains unclear. The ends were cut back, 3 bases at V and 3 bases at J, with 21 bases in the middle. The germline CDR1 and CDR2 sequences are SGHTA and FQGNSA. The CDR3 loop spans 17 amino acids. The DNA for the CDR3 is TGTGCCAGCAGCTTCAGGACCGCGTCAGGACCTCTCTACGAGCAGTACTTC. It encodes CASSFRTASGPLYEQYF.

This clonotype was counted a few times. The chain combines TRBV11-1 with TRBJ2-1; 14 nucleotides line up with TRBD2. CDR1 and CDR2 from the germline V gene are SGHAT and FQDESV (reference sequence). The CDR3 extends over 14 amino acids. V was clipped by 5 bases and J by 13 bases; unmatched bases: 7. The CDR3 spells CASSMGLAGVEQFF. The CDR3 nucleotides read TGTGCCAGCAGCATGGGACTAGCGGGGGTTGAACAGTTCTTC.

This clonotype has only a few counts. The V call is TRBV6-6, the J call TRBJ2-7, with a possible D match to TRBD1 (5 bases). V lost 5 bases to trimming and J lost 6 bases, with 17 bases between them. CDR1 MNHNY and CDR2 SVGAGI come from the germline V gene (reference sequence). The CDR3 sequence is 14 residues long. As DNA, the CDR3 is TGTGCCAGCAGTAGTCTCCAGGGTATTGGCGAGCAGTACGTC. This sequence encodes CASSSLQGIGEQYV.

The CDR3 is CSVARAGTAQETQYF. In DNA form, the CDR3 reads TGCAGCGTTGCCCGAGCCGGGACAGCGCAAGAGACCCAGTACTTC. The chain combines TRBV29-1 with TRBJ2-5; 7 nucleotides align to TRBD1. Looked up from germline, CDR1 is SQVTM and CDR2 is ANQGSEA. The CDR3 runs to 15 residues. Trimming at V came to 4 bases and at J to 2 bases, leaving 10 bases not matched to a gene.

This clonotype was counted between two and nine times. This chain connects TRBV6-6 to TRBJ2-7, with 11 bases matching TRBD1. Losses at the gene ends were 6 bases for V and 5 bases for J; bases not matched to a gene: 6. Germline V gene lookup returns CDR1 MNHNY and CDR2 SVGAGI (reference sequence). The CDR3 extends over 14 amino acids. CDR3 DNA sequence: TGTGCCAGCAGCAACCGGGACAGGGGGAACGAGCAGTACTTC. Its protein product is CASSNRDRGNEQYF.

This chain uses TRBV20-1 with TRBJ2-7; D remains ambiguous. Trimming pared 3 bases from V and 2 bases from J, leaving 11 bases between. This CDR3 contains 13 residues. Germline V gives CDR1 DFQATT, CDR2 SNEGSKA (reference sequence). CDR3 DNA sequence: TGCAGTGCTAGCCAGGACGAAGCCTACGAGCAGTACTTC. It yields the protein CSASQDEAYEQYF.